Following are 23 T cell receptor beta chains from one sample sequenced in a study of response to subunit inactivated influenza vaccine. TCRdb reprocessed the RT-PCR reads with MiXCR, giving one entry per CDR3 protein. Seen here are fewer than 750,000 distinct CDR3 sequences, 11% to 15% observed once, and the top ten hold roughly 10%. The source material was PBMCs from blood, sampled 12 days after vaccination. The receptor set was obtained from a man in his fifties who received an inactivated influenza vaccine.

The chain combines TRBV4-1 with TRBJ2-1, with 13 bases that match TRBD2. V shed 1 base, J shed 8 bases, and the junction held 2 bases outside the gene matches. Germline CDR1 and CDR2: MGHRA and YSYEKL. CDR3 length: 15 amino acids. As DNA, the CDR3 is TGCGCCAGCAGCCAAGGGACTAGCGGGGGTGATGAGCAGTTCTTC. It specifies CASSQGTSGGDEQFF.

V is TRBV11-2 and J is TRBJ2-6, with D possibly TRBD1 on 5 matching bases. V dropped 3 bases and J dropped 0 bases, with 9 bases sitting between them. Germline CDR1 SGHAT, CDR2 FQNNGV. CDR3 length equals 16 residues. CDR3 sequence (DNA): TGTGCCAGCAGCTTGACAGCAAACTCTGGGGCCAACGTCCTGACTTTC. Encoded protein: CASSLTANSGANVLTF. The full variable domain, with the rest looked up from reference TRBV11-2 and TRBJ2-6, is EAGVAQSPRYKIIEKRQSVAFWCNPISGHATLYWYQQILGQGPKLLIQFQNNGVVDDSQLPKDRFSAERLKGVDSTLKIQPAKLEDSAVYLCASSLTANSGANVLTFGAGSRLTVL.

This sequence joins TRBV7-8 and TRBJ2-1; D is undetermined. The CDR3 length is 15 residues. The V gene's germline CDR1 is SGHVS and CDR2 FQNEAQ. V lost 4 bases and J lost 1, with 11 bases in between. The CDR3 DNA reads TGTGCCAGCAGCTCGATTCCGTCATCCTACAATGAGCAGTTCTTC. Translating gives CASSSIPSSYNEQFF.

This clonotype was seen a handful of times. V usage is TRBV4-1 and J usage is TRBJ1-2; a possible D gene is TRBD1 (6 bases). Germline loops: CDR1 MGHRA, CDR2 YSYEKL. Trimming stripped 0 bases from V and 4 bases from J, with 12 bases between. The CDR3 length is 15 residues. CDR3 sequence: CASSQEGGRTYGYTF. The DNA of the CDR3 is TGCGCCAGCAGCCAAGAAGGGGGGAGAACCTATGGCTACACCTTC.

This sequence joins TRBV7-9 and TRBJ2-5; TRBD2 aligns across 11 bases. Unmatched junction bases numbered 7, after V lost 5 bases and J lost 5 bases. CDR3 length: 15 amino acids. Germline V lookup: CDR1 SEHNR, CDR2 FQNEAQ (reference sequence). The DNA of the CDR3 is TGTGCCAGCAGCCCAGGGACTAGCGGCTCGGAGACCCAGTACTTC. Translation: CASSPGTSGSETQYF.

This clonotype came up a few times. The rearrangement uses TRBV20-1 and TRBJ2-3; possibly TRBD2 for D (6 bases). Germline V gene lookup returns CDR1 DFQATT and CDR2 SNEGSKA (reference sequence). The CDR3 has 14 amino acids. Between the trimmed V and J ends, which lost 6 bases and 2 bases, there was a span of 15 bases. CDR3 amino acids: CSATTGLHTDTQYF. The CDR3 bases are TGCAGTGCCACCACGGGACTCCACACAGATACGCAGTATTTT.

This clonotype was observed a handful of times. The chain combines TRBV5-1 with TRBJ2-3; TRBD2 agrees at 13 bases. J lost 4 bases, V lost 4 bases, and 3 bases had no gene match. CDR3 length equals 15 residues. The germline V gene has CDR1 SGHRS and CDR2 YFSETQ. The CDR3 sequence is CASSGTSGDADTQYF. DNA for the CDR3: TGCGCCAGCAGCGGGACTAGCGGGGATGCAGATACGCAGTATTTT.

This clonotype was counted a few times. V usage is TRBV5-1 and J usage is TRBJ1-3; D gene ambiguous. Between the trimmed V and J ends, which lost 0 bases and 0 bases, there was a span of 16 bases. The CDR3 covers 18 residues. Germline V gene sequence: CDR1 SGHRS, CDR2 YFSETQ. This chain's CDR3 is CASSLESFRTNSGNTIYF. The CDR3 coding sequence is TGCGCCAGCAGCTTGGAGTCGTTCCGTACCAACTCTGGAAACACCATATATTTT.

This clonotype was counted ten times or more. The V and J genes are TRBV5-1 and TRBJ2-1, with a possible D match to TRBD1 (6 bases). There are 14 residues in the CDR3. CDR1 and CDR2 (germline): SGHRS, YFSETQ. Trimming cost V 3 bases and J 7 bases, with 14 bases left between them. The CDR3 sequence: CASSWGTFSNEQFF. The CDR3 DNA follows: TGCGCCAGCAGCTGGGGGACATTTTCGAATGAGCAGTTCTTC.

The J gene is TRBJ2-7, the V gene TRBV5-1; 8 bases align to TRBD1. CDR3 length: 15 residues. The ends lost 0 bases at V and 3 bases at J; junction bases unmatched: 5. Per the germline V gene, CDR1 is SGHRS and CDR2 is YFSETQ. CDR3 sequence (DNA): TGCGCCAGCAGCTTGGCCGCCGACAGGGGCTACGAGCAGTACTTC. Translated: CASSLAADRGYEQYF.

The V call is TRBV20-1, the J call TRBJ2-7; D possibly corresponds to TRBD1 (5 bases). Deletions cut 3 bases from V and 2 bases from J, with 17 bases between. CDR1 is DFQATT, CDR2 SNEGSKA, per germline (reference sequence). The CDR3 length is 15 residues. The CDR3 loop reads CSARGSERGPYEQYF. The CDR3 DNA follows: TGCAGTGCTAGGGGATCTGAAAGGGGCCCCTACGAGCAGTACTTC.

Regarding this clonotype: Given a much more abundant clone one base away, this may be a read error. V gene TRBV20-1 combines with J gene TRBJ1-6, with D possibly being TRBD1 (6 bases). This CDR3 has 15 residues. Germline assignment: CDR1 DFQATT and CDR2 SNEGSKA (reference sequence). The CDR3 coding sequence is TGCTGTGCTAGAACCCAGGGGACGGGGGGTTCACCCCTCCACTTT. This encodes CCARTQGTGGSPLHF.

This clonotype was picked up a small number of times. V is TRBV7-9 and J is TRBJ2-1; 9 bases align to TRBD1. Looked up from germline, CDR1 is SEHNR and CDR2 is FQNEAQ (reference sequence). V shed 5 bases, J shed 2 bases, and the junction held 4 bases outside the gene matches. CDR3 length: 15 amino acids. DNA for the CDR3: TGTGCCAGCAGCCAAGGACAGGGGACCTACAATGAGCAGTTCTTC. This translates into CASSQGQGTYNEQFF.

This clonotype has only a few counts. The chain joins TRBV20-1 to TRBJ1-2; TRBD1 matches at 7 bases. With V trimmed by 4 bases and J by 2 bases, 4 bases remained unmatched. The V gene's germline CDR1 is DFQATT and CDR2 SNEGSKA (reference sequence). The CDR3 has 13 residues. The CDR3 is CSATGGRNYGYTF. CDR3 nucleotide sequence: TGCAGTGCTACAGGGGGGAGGAACTATGGCTACACCTTC.

The table lists this clonotype with a few counts. The genes are TRBV18 and TRBJ2-5, with 12 nucleotides matching TRBD2. The CDR3 is 14 residues long. The germline V gene has CDR1 KGHSH and CDR2 LQKENI. With 5 bases clipped from V and 4 bases from J, the junction kept 2 bases outside the gene matches. In nucleotides, the CDR3 is TGTGCCAGCTCATCACTAGCGGGAGGAGAGACCCAGTACTTC. This sequence encodes CASSSLAGGETQYF.

The CDR3 reads CASSRYQDQPQHF. In DNA form, the CDR3 reads TGCGCCAGCAGCCGCTACCAGGATCAGCCCCAGCATTTT. The chain joins TRBV4-1 to TRBJ1-5; D unresolved. The CDR3 has 13 residues. V lost 4 bases to trimming and J lost 5 bases, with 9 bases between them. In germline, CDR1 is MGHRA, CDR2 YSYEKL.

V is TRBV6-2 or TRBV6-3 and J is TRBJ2-7; D possibly corresponds to TRBD1 (6 bases). CDR1 is MNHEY and CDR2 is SVGEGT in the germline V gene. CDR3 length equals 12 residues. Trimming left V 11 bases short and J 6 bases short, with 17 bases between. The CDR3 loop is CAVGTIRLEQYF. The CDR3 DNA is TGTGCCGTCGGGACAATCAGACTCGAGCAGTACTTC.

The V call is TRBV7-8, the J call TRBJ2-7, with 14 positions matching TRBD2. In germline, CDR1 is SGHVS, CDR2 FQNEAQ. The trim removed 4 bases at V and 5 bases at J, leaving 7 bases unmatched. The CDR3 is 16 amino acids. As DNA, the CDR3 is TGTGCCAGCAGCTCCTCGACTAGCGGGAGGGCCAACGAGCAGTACTTC. This translates into CASSSSTSGRANEQYF. Combining the CDR3 with reference TRBV7-8 and TRBJ2-7 gives the whole variable domain GAGVSQSPRYKVAKRGQDVALRCDPISGHVSLFWYQQALGQGPEFLTYFQNEAQLDKSGLPSDRFFAERPEGSVSTLKIQRTQQEDSAVYLCASSSSTSGRANEQYFGPGTRLTVT.

The rearrangement uses TRBV11-2 and TRBJ2-3; 8 nucleotides match TRBD2. The CDR3 length is 17 residues. V was pared by 5 bases and J by 3 bases, with 13 bases of the junction left unmatched. The germline V gene encodes CDR1 SGHAT and CDR2 FQNNGV. CDR3 coding DNA: TGTGCCAGCAGCCCGGGGGTTGCGGGAGGATCAACAGATACGCAGTATTTT. It yields the protein CASSPGVAGGSTDTQYF.

This clonotype was counted a few times. V gene TRBV5-5 combines with J gene TRBJ2-5; 9 positions match TRBD2. Germline CDR1 is SGHKS and CDR2 is YYEKEE (reference sequence). Trimming took 2 bases from V and 5 from J; bases not matched to a gene: 10. The length of the CDR3 is 16 residues. DNA of the CDR3: TGTGCCAGCAGCTTCGGCTGGCGGGAGGGATGGGAGACCCAGTACTTC. Its protein is CASSFGWREGWETQYF. Complete variable domain (other parts from reference TRBV5-5 and TRBJ2-5): DAGVTQSPTHLIKTRGQQVTLRCSPISGHKSVSWYQQVLGQGPQFIFQYYEKEERGRGNFPDRFSARQFPNYSSELNVNALLLGDSALYLCASSFGWREGWETQYFGPGTRLLVL.

This clonotype was seen only a few times. This rearrangement joins TRBV20-1 to TRBJ1-4; D is uncertain. V was clipped by 4 bases and J by 9 bases, with 15 bases between them. CDR1 and CDR2 (germline): DFQATT, SNEGSKA (reference sequence). CDR3 length equals 13 residues. CDR3 sequence reads: CSAIALGEKKLFF. The CDR3 region has the DNA TGCAGTGCTATCGCCCTCGGGGAAAAAAAACTGTTTTTT.

The J gene is TRBJ2-1, the V gene TRBV6-5; D is possibly TRBD1 (6 bases). V was shortened by 3 bases and J by 10 bases, with 13 bases between the two germline ends. This CDR3 region has 13 residues. Germline CDR1 MNHEY, CDR2 SVGAGI. This chain's CDR3 is CASSYLRGAEQFF. DNA for the CDR3: TGTGCCAGCAGTTATCTCAGGGGAGCGGAGCAGTTCTTC.

This clonotype turned up a few times. The chain has TRBV20-1 and TRBJ2-7, with 10 bases matching TRBD1. The trim removed 3 bases at V and 2 bases at J, leaving 7 bases unmatched. The CDR3 loop spans 15 amino acids. Per germline, CDR1 DFQATT and CDR2 SNEGSKA (reference sequence). The CDR3 region is CSASLTGQGTYEQYF. CDR3 nucleotides: TGCAGTGCTAGCCTTACGGGACAGGGGACCTACGAGCAGTACTTC.